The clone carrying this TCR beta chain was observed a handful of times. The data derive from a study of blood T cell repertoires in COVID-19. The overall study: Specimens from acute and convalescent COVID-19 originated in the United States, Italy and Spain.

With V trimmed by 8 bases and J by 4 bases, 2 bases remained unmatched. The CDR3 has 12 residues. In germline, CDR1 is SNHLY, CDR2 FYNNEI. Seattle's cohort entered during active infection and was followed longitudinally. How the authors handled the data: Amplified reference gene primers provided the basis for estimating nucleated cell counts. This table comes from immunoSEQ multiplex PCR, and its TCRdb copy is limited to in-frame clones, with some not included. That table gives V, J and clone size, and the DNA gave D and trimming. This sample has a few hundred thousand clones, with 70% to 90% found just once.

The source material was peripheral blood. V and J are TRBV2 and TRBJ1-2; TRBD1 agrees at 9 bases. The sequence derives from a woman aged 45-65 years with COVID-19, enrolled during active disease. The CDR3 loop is CASLDRGYGYTF. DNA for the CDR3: TGTGCCAGCTTGGACAGGGGCTATGGCTACACCTTC.